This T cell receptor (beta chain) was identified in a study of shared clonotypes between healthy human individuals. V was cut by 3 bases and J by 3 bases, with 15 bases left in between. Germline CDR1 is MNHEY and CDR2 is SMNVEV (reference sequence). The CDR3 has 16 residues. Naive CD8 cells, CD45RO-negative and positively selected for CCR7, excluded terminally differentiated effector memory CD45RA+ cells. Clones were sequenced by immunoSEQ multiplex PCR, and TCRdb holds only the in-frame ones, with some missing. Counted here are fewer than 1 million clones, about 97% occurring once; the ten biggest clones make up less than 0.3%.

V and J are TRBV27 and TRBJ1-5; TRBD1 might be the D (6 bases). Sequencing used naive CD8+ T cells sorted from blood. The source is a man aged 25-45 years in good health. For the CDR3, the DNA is TGTGCCAGCAGTTTTCAGGGGTCTGTGAACAATCAGCCCCAGCATTTT. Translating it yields CASSFQGSVNNQPQHF.